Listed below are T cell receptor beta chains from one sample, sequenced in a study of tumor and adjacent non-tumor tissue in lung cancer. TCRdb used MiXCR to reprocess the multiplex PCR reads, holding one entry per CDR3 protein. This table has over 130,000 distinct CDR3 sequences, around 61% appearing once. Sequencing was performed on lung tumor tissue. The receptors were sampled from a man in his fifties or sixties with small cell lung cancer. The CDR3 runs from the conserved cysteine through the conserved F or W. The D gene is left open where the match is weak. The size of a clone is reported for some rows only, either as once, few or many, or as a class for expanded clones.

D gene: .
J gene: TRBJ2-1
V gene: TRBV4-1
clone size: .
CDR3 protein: CTISQDLPPGADYNEQFF
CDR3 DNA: TGCACCATCAGCCAAGATCTCCCGCCAGGGGCGGATTACAATGAGCAGTTCTTC

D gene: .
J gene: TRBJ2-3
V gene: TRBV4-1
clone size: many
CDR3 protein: CASSQNSIQTTDTQYF
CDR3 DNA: TGCGCCAGCAGCCAAAATTCGATACAGACCACAGATACGCAGTATTTT

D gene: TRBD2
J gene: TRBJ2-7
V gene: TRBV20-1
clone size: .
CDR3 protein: CSAGTSSYEQYF
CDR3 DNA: TGCAGTGCCGGGACTAGCTCCTACGAGCAATACTTC

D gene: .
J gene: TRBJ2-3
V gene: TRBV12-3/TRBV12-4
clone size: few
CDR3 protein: CASTAGGDSDTQYF
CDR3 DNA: TGTGCCAGCACCGCAGGCGGGGATTCAGATACGCAGTATTTT

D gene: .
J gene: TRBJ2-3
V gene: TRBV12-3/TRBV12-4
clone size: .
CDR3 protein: CASSMGASSDTQYF
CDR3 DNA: TGTGCCAGCAGTATGGGGGCTAGCAGCGATACGCAGTATTTT

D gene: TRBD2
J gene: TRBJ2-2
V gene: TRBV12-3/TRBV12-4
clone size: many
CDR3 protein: CASSAGTSGTWELFF
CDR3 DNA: TGTGCCAGCAGTGCCGGGACTAGCGGGACCTGGGAGCTGTTTTTT

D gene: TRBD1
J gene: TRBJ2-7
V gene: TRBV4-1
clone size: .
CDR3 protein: CTSSQEDRGREQYF
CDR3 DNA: TGCACCAGCAGCCAGGAAGACAGGGGTCGGGAGCAGTACTTC

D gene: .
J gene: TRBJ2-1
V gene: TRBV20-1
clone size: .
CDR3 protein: CSARGITGNSYNEQFF
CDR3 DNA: TGCAGTGCTAGAGGGATAACGGGAAACTCCTACAATGAGCAGTTCTTC

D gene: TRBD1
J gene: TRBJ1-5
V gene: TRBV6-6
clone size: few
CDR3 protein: CASSYRGGGNQPQHF
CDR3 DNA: TGTGCCAGCAGCTACAGGGGCGGTGGCAATCAGCCCCAGCATTTT

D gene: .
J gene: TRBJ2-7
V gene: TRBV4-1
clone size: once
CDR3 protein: CANREGVSGTYEQYF
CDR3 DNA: TGCGCAAACAGAGAGGGAGTCAGCGGTACCTACGAGCAGTACTTC

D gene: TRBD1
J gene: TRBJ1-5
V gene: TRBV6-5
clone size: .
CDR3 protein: CANRGQGANNQPRHF
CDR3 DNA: TGTGCCAACAGGGGACAGGGGGCCAACAATCAGCCCCGGCATTTT

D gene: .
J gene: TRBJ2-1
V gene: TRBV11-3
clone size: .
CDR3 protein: CAGSTKIEGEQFF
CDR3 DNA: TGTGCCGGCAGCACAAAGATTGAGGGTGAGCAGTTCTTC

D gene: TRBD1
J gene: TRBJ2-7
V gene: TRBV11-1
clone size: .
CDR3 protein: CANNGQGREQYF
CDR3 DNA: TGCGCCAACAACGGACAGGGGCGCGAGCAGTACTTC

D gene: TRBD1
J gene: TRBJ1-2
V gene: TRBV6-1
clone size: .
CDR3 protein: CASTASGQPLYGYTF
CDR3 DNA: TGTGCCAGCACTGCTTCGGGACAGCCATTATATGGCTACACCTTC

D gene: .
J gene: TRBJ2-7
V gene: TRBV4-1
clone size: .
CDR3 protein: CACSLAESSYDQYF
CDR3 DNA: TGCGCGTGCAGCCTGGCGGAGAGCTCCTACGACCAGTACTTC

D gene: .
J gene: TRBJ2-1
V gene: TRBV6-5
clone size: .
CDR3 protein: CASSYSAGDNEQFF
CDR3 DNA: TGTGCCAGCAGTTACTCGGCCGGGGACAATGAGCAGTTCTTC

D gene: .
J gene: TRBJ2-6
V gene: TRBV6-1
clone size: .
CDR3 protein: CASSAFLQLRSGANVLTF
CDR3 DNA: TGTGCCAGCAGTGCGTTTTTACAGCTTCGCTCTGGGGCCAACGTCCTGACTTTC

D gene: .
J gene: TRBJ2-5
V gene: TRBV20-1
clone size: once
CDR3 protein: CIAPDWTGVGETQYF
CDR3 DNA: TGCATTGCACCCGACTGGACGGGCGTAGGAGAGACACAGTACTTC

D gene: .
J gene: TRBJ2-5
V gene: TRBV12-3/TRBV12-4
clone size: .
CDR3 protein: CANSFPGQNQETQYF
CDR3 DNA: TGTGCCAACAGTTTCCCAGGGCAGAACCAGGAGACCCAGTACTTC

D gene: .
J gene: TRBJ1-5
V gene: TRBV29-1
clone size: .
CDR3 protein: CSIVKPQHF
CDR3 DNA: TGCAGCATTGTCAAGCCCCAGCATTTT

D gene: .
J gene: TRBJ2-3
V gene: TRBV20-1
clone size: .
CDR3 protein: CSASGLLATSTDTQYF
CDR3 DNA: TGCAGTGCTAGTGGCCTGCTGGCAACTAGCACAGATACGCAGTATTTT

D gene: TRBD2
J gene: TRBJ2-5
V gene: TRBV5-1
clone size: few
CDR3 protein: CASSLEFGGRLETQYF
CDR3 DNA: TGCGCCAGCAGCTTGGAGTTCGGGGGGAGATTAGAGACCCAGTACTTC

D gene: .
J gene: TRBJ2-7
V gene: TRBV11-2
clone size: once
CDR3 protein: CASSSVAPRFYEQYF
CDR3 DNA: TGTGCCAGTAGCTCAGTGGCCCCCAGGTTCTACGAGCAGTACTTC

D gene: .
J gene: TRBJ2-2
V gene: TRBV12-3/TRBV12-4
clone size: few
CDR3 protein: CASTPLMGVTGELFF
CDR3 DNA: TGTGCCAGCACCCCCCTGATGGGGGTCACCGGGGAGCTGTTTTTT

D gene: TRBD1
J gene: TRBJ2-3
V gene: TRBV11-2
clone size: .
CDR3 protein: CDSSPSGTGLSETQYF
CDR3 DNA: TGTGACAGCAGCCCCAGTGGGACAGGGCTATCTGAAACGCAGTATTTT

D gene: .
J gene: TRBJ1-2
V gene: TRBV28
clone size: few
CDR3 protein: CASSFGVGYGYTF
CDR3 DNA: TGTGCCAGCAGTTTCGGGGTAGGCTATGGCTACACCTTC

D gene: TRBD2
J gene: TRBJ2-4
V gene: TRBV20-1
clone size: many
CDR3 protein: CSAGEGRTKNIQYF
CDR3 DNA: TGCAGTGCTGGGGAGGGCAGAACCAAAAACATTCAGTACTTC

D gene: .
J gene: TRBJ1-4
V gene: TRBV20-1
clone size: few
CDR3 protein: CSALILADATNERLFF
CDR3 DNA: TGCAGTGCTCTAATCCTGGCAGACGCAACTAATGAAAGACTGTTTTTT

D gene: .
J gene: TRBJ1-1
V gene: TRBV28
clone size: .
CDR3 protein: CASSRGRNTEAFF
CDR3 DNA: TGTGCCAGCAGTCGGGGGCGGAACACTGAAGCTTTCTTT

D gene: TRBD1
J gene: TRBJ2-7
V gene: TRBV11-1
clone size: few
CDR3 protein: CAGSGQGREQYF
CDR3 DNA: TGTGCTGGCAGCGGACAGGGGCGCGAGCAATACTTC

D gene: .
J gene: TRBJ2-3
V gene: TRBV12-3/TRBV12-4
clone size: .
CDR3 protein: CASSLWDNGTDTQYF
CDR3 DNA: TGTGCCAGCAGTTTATGGGACAATGGGACAGATACGCAGTATTTT

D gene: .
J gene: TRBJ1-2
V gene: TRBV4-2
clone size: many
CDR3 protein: CASSQDLKRADGYTF
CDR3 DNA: TGTGCCAGCAGCCAAGATCTTAAAAGGGCGGATGGCTACACCTTC

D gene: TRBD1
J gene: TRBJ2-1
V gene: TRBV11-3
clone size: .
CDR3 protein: CASGPGFPSYSGTGVPTSYNEQFF
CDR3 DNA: TGTGCCAGCGGCCCCGGGTTCCCGAGCTACTCCGGGACAGGGGTTCCAACCTCCTACAATGAGCAGTTCTTC

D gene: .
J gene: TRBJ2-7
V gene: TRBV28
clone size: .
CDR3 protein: CASSSTGVAAPYEQYF
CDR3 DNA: TGTGCCAGCAGTTCCACGGGAGTAGCGGCCCCCTACGAGCAGTACTTC

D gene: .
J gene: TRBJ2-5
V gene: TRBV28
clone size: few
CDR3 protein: CASSPAGAAGETQYF
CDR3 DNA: TGTGCCAGCAGTCCCGCCGGTGCGGCGGGAGAGACCCAGTACTTC

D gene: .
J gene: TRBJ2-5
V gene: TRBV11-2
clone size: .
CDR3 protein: CISSPGHSQETQYF
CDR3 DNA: TGTATCAGCAGCCCTGGACATAGCCAAGAGACCCAGTACTTC

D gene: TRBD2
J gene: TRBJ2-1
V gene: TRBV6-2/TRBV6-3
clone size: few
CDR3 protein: CASSHSGSSSFF
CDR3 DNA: TGTGCCAGCAGTCATAGCGGGAGCTCCTCGTTCTTC

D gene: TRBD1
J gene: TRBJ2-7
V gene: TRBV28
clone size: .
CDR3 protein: CASRTGTVVYEQYF
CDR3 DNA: TGTGCCAGCAGAACCGGGACAGTGGTCTACGAGCAGTACTTC

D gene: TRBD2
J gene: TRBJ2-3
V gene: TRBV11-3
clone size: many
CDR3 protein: CASSGGLAGTDTQYF
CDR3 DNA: TGTGCCAGCAGCGGGGGACTAGCGGGCACAGATACGCAGTATTTT

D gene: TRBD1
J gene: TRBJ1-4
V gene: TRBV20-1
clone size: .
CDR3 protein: CSALDREGGNEKLFF
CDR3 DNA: TGCAGTGCTTTAGACAGGGAGGGCGGAAATGAAAAACTGTTTTTT

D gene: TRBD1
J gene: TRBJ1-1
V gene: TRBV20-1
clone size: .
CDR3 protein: CSARRQGADAEAFF
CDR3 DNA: TGCAGTGCTAGGAGACAGGGGGCGGACGCTGAAGCTTTCTTT

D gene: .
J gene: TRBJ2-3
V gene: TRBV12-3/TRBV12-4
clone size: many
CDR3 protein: CASNDIVDTQYF
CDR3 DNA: TGTGCCAGCAACGATATCGTGGATACGCAGTATTTT

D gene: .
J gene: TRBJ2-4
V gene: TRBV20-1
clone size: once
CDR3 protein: CSARFVSADIHYF
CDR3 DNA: TGCAGTGCTAGATTCGTAAGTGCGGACATCCACTACTTC

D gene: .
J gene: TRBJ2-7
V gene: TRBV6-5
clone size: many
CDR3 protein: CASSYVGGEQYF
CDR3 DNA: TGTGCCAGCAGTTACGTGGGGGGTGAGCAGTACTTC

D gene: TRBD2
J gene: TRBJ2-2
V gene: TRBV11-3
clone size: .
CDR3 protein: CASSRRGLAGGPSCGELFF
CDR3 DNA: TGTGCCAGCAGCCGGAGGGGACTAGCGGGAGGGCCCTCGTGTGGGGAGCTGTTTTTT

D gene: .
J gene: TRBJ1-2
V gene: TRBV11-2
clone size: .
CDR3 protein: CVSSSGVWGYTF
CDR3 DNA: TGTGTCAGTAGCAGCGGGGTCTGGGGCTACACCTTC

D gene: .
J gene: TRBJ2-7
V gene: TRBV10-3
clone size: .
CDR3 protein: CAISPGRLYEQYF
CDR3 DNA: TGTGCCATCAGTCCGGGACGCCTCTACGAGCAGTACTTC

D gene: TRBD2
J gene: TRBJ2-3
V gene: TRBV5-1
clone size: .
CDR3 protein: CASGGPSGRAGDTQYF
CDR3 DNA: TGCGCCAGCGGAGGACCTAGCGGGAGGGCCGGGGATACACAGTATTTT

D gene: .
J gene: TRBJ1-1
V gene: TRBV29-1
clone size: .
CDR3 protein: CSVGDKGNTEAFF
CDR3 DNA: TGCAGCGTTGGGGATAAGGGGAACACTGAAGCTTTCTTT

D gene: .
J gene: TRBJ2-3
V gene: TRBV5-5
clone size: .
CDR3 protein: CASREGISGTDTQYF
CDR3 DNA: TGTGCCAGCAGGGAGGGGATTAGCGGAACAGATACGCAGTATTTT

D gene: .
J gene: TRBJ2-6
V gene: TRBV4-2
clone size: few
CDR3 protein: CASSLRATGANVLTF
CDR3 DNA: TGTGCCAGCAGCCTCAGGGCTACTGGGGCCAACGTCCTGACTTTC

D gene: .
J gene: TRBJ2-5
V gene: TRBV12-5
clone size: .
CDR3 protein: CASGTGTQETQYF
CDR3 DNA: TGTGCTAGTGGTACAGGGACTCAAGAGACCCAGTACTTC

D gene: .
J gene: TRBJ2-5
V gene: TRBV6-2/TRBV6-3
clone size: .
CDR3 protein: CASGYHSQETQNF
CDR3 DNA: TGTGCCAGCGGTTACCACAGCCAAGAGACCCAGAACTTC

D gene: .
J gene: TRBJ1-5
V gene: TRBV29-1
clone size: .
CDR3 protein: CSAVGRQGQPHHF
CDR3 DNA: TGCAGCGCTGTCGGGAGGCAGGGTCAGCCCCATCATTTT

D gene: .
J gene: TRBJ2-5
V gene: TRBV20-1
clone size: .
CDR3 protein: CSAMVRGTQYF
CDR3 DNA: TGCAGTGCTATGGTTAGGGGGACCCAGTACTTC

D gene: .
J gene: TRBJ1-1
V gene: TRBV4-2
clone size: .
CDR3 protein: CASSKTNRETEAIF
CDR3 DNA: TGTGCCAGCAGCAAAACTAACAGGGAAACTGAAGCTATCTTT